This TCR beta chain is from a study of shared clonotypes between healthy human individuals. A note on this clone: Its antigen is not known.

The CDR3 is made up of 17 amino acids. Germline trimming cut 1 base from V and 2 bases from J; bases unmatched to any gene: 3. CDR1 and CDR2 (germline): SGHNT, YYREEE (reference sequence). Here immunoSEQ multiplex PCR was the method, and the copy in TCRdb shows in-frame clones only, minus some. The table shows 850,000 to 1,200,000 clones, with approximately 76% occurring only once. General study points: Clonotypes not shared had lower generation probabilities than those common to all four donors. Compared with memory subsets, naive subsets generally had larger estimated richness.

Sequencing was done on a sample of memory CD4+ T cells sorted from blood. Subset defined: CD45RA-negative fraction. The TCR was taken from a man younger than 35 in good health. The chain joins TRBV5-4 to TRBJ2-2, with 12 bases that match TRBD2. The CDR3 DNA sequence: TGTGCCAGCAGCTTGCTAGCGGGGGGGCGAAACACCGGGGAGCTGTTTTTT. Translation: CASSLLAGGRNTGELFF.